This is a list of T cell receptor beta chains from one sample in a study of T-cell memory formation after mild COVID-19. Via MiXCR, TCRdb re-called the 5' RACE reads, giving one row per CDR3 protein. This table holds 500,000 to 600,000 distinct CDR3 sequences, more than 15% found once. Source material: PBMCs or a T cell subset sorted from them (not recorded which). The receptor set was obtained from an adult woman who had mild COVID-19 (a few samples of this study predate the infection). Cell type and time point are not known. Both conserved end residues are part of each CDR3. D genes are given only for firm matches. Clone size, where shown, is once, few, many, or a class for clones that have expanded.

size: many
D: -
V: TRBV5-1
J: TRBJ2-7
DNA: TGCGCCAGCAGCTTGGACTGGGGCGCGGGTGAGCAGTACTTC
CDR3: CASSLDWGAGEQYF

size: -
D: -
V: TRBV11-2
J: TRBJ2-3
DNA: TGTGCCAGCAGCTTAGCCTCCACCGGGGGCCGCACAGATACGCAGTATTTT
CDR3: CASSLASTGGRTDTQYF

size: few
D: -
V: TRBV5-1
J: TRBJ2-1
DNA: TGCGCCAGCAGCTTGGAGGGACATTACAATGAGCAGTTCTTC
CDR3: CASSLEGHYNEQFF

size: -
D: TRBD1
V: TRBV24-1
J: TRBJ1-5
DNA: TGTGCCACCAGTGAAAACAGGGGAGGCAATCAGCCCCAGCATTTT
CDR3: CATSENRGGNQPQHF

size: -
D: TRBD1
V: TRBV7-8
J: TRBJ2-7
DNA: TGTGCCAGCAGCTTAATTCCCGGACAGGGTAACTACGAGCAGTACTTC
CDR3: CASSLIPGQGNYEQYF

size: few
D: TRBD2
V: TRBV6-5
J: TRBJ2-3
DNA: TGTGCCAGCAGTTACCGAGTGGTGCGGGAGAAAAGTTCTAGCACAGATACGCAGTATTTT
CDR3: CASSYRVVREKSSSTDTQYF

size: few
D: -
V: TRBV18
J: TRBJ2-1
DNA: TGTGCCAGCTCCCAGAAGGTCGGTCCTGAGCAGTTCTTC
CDR3: CASSQKVGPEQFF

size: few
D: -
V: TRBV3-1
J: TRBJ2-3
DNA: TGTGCCAGCAGCCAAGCCCAGGTCCGCACAGATACGCAGTATTTT
CDR3: CASSQAQVRTDTQYF

size: -
D: TRBD2
V: TRBV11-2
J: TRBJ2-5
DNA: TGTGCCAGCAGCTTTAGCGGGAGTCGAGAGACCCAGTACTTC
CDR3: CASSFSGSRETQYF

size: -
D: -
V: TRBV6-2/TRBV6-3
J: TRBJ2-2
DNA: TGTGCCAGCAGTGCAGGGCGCCCGGGGGCCGGGGAGCTGTTTTTT
CDR3: CASSAGRPGAGELFF

size: few
D: TRBD1
V: TRBV24-1
J: TRBJ2-1
DNA: TGTGCCACCAGTGATTGGGGGACAGGGGGATACAATGAGCAGTTCTTC
CDR3: CATSDWGTGGYNEQFF

size: few
D: TRBD2
V: TRBV13
J: TRBJ2-5
DNA: TGTGCCAGCAGCTCCGCTAGCGGGAAGGGGACCCAGTACTTC
CDR3: CASSSASGKGTQYF

size: -
D: -
V: TRBV7-3
J: TRBJ2-1
DNA: TGTGCCAGCAGCTTAGGTGCGAGCCCCGCGGACTTCTACAATGAGCAGTTCTTC
CDR3: CASSLGASPADFYNEQFF

size: -
D: -
V: TRBV12-3/TRBV12-4
J: TRBJ1-5
DNA: TGTGCCAGCAGTCCCCACTACGGGGGACGGGAGCAGCCCCAGCATTTT
CDR3: CASSPHYGGREQPQHF

size: few
D: TRBD1
V: TRBV6-5
J: TRBJ1-1
DNA: TGTGCCAGCAGCAGACAGGGGGCAACTGAAGCTTTCTTT
CDR3: CASSRQGATEAFF

size: -
D: -
V: TRBV5-4
J: TRBJ2-7
DNA: TGTGCCAGCAGCATTCGGGCGCAGGGGCGCGAGCAGTACTTC
CDR3: CASSIRAQGREQYF

size: -
D: TRBD2
V: TRBV20-1
J: TRBJ2-7
DNA: TGCAGTGCTAGAGCTAGCGGGGTCAGCTCCTACGAGCAGTACTTC
CDR3: CSARASGVSSYEQYF

size: few
D: TRBD1
V: TRBV27
J: TRBJ2-2
DNA: TGTGCCAGCAGTTTGGTACAGGGGGCACGGTATAGACGGGGGAACACCGGGGAGCTGTTTTTT
CDR3: CASSLVQGARYRRGNTGELFF

size: -
D: -
V: TRBV6-6
J: TRBJ1-1
DNA: TGTGCCAGCAGGGACCAGGGGAACACTGAAGCTTTCTTT
CDR3: CASRDQGNTEAFF

size: few
D: -
V: TRBV6-2/TRBV6-3
J: TRBJ2-1
DNA: TGTGCCAGCATTAGGGGGGCCGGTTTAAATGAGCAGTTCTTC
CDR3: CASIRGAGLNEQFF

size: -
D: TRBD1
V: TRBV20-1
J: TRBJ2-3
DNA: TGCAGTGCGGGGACAGGGGGACCCAATACGCAGTATTTT
CDR3: CSAGTGGPNTQYF

size: few
D: -
V: TRBV19
J: TRBJ1-6
DNA: TGTGCCAGTAGTATAGGACAGTCCTATAATTCACCCCTCCACTTT
CDR3: CASSIGQSYNSPLHF

size: many
D: TRBD1
V: TRBV7-2
J: TRBJ2-2
DNA: TGTGCCAGCAGCTGGCGACAGGGGCATGAGAGCTCGAGGGCCGGCGGGGAGCTGTTTTTT
CDR3: CASSWRQGHESSRAGGELFF

size: few
D: TRBD2
V: TRBV23-1
J: TRBJ2-7
DNA: TGCGCCAGCGGAGGACTAGCGGGAGAGGTAAACGAGCAGTACTTC
CDR3: CASGGLAGEVNEQYF

size: -
D: -
V: TRBV7-3
J: TRBJ1-2
DNA: TGTGCCAGCAGCTTAACCGGTCAACCGGGCCTTAACTATGGCTACACCTTC
CDR3: CASSLTGQPGLNYGYTF

size: few
D: -
V: TRBV19
J: TRBJ2-7
DNA: TGTGCCAGTAGTAGGGAAGGCTCTCTCGAGCAGTACTTC
CDR3: CASSREGSLEQYF

size: -
D: -
V: TRBV12-3/TRBV12-4
J: TRBJ1-2
DNA: TGTGCCAGCAGTTTATTGGGCGGCTACACCTTC
CDR3: CASSLLGGYTF

size: -
D: TRBD1
V: TRBV10-3
J: TRBJ1-1
DNA: TGTGCCATCACCCATGACAGGGCGGAAAGTGGTTTCTTT
CDR3: CAITHDRAESGFF

size: -
D: TRBD1
V: TRBV5-4
J: TRBJ2-3
DNA: TGTGCCAGCAGCATGACAGGGAAGGGGACAGATACGCAGTATTTT
CDR3: CASSMTGKGTDTQYF

size: many
D: -
V: TRBV7-7
J: TRBJ1-5
DNA: TGTGCCACCAGTCCCTGGAATCAGCCCCAGCATTTT
CDR3: CATSPWNQPQHF

size: few
D: -
V: TRBV30
J: TRBJ1-5
DNA: TGTGCCTGGAGTCCCTCAGGGATCCAGCCCCAGCATTTT
CDR3: CAWSPSGIQPQHF

size: few
D: -
V: TRBV30
J: TRBJ2-1
DNA: TGTGCCTGGAGACTAGCAGGGGCGGGCAATGAGCAGTTCTTC
CDR3: CAWRLAGAGNEQFF

size: -
D: -
V: TRBV20-1
J: TRBJ2-2
DNA: TGCAGTGCTAGCCCCTACAGCACCGGGGAGCTGTTTTTT
CDR3: CSASPYSTGELFF

size: -
D: TRBD2
V: TRBV9
J: TRBJ2-1
DNA: TGTGCCAGCAGCCCCTCCGGGGTAGCGGGCTACAATGAGCAGTTCTTC
CDR3: CASSPSGVAGYNEQFF

size: few
D: -
V: TRBV11-2
J: TRBJ2-5
DNA: TGTGCCAGCAGCCGGGGACACCAAGAGACCCAGTACTTC
CDR3: CASSRGHQETQYF

size: few
D: TRBD1
V: TRBV29-1
J: TRBJ1-1
DNA: TGCAGCGTCAAGACAGGGGGCGAAGGGGCTTTCTTT
CDR3: CSVKTGGEGAFF

size: -
D: -
V: TRBV10-3
J: TRBJ1-1
DNA: TGTGCCATCACTGAACGGGGCAACACTGAAGCTTTCTTT
CDR3: CAITERGNTEAFF

size: few
D: -
V: TRBV3-1
J: TRBJ2-7
DNA: TGTGCCAGCAGCCAAGAAAGCTCAGTAACCTACGAGCAGTACTTC
CDR3: CASSQESSVTYEQYF

size: -
D: -
V: TRBV10-3
J: TRBJ1-5
DNA: TGTGCCATCAGTGAGTGGAGCCCAGGAGAACAGCCCCAGCATTTT
CDR3: CAISEWSPGEQPQHF

size: -
D: -
V: TRBV18
J: TRBJ2-5
DNA: TGTGCCAGCTCACCATTCGAGGCGTTGGGAGAGACCCAGTACTTC
CDR3: CASSPFEALGETQYF

size: many
D: -
V: TRBV18
J: TRBJ2-5
DNA: TGTGCCAGCTCACCACCGAACCAAGAGACCCAGTACTTC
CDR3: CASSPPNQETQYF

size: few
D: -
V: TRBV7-9
J: TRBJ2-5
DNA: TGTGCCAGCAGCTCCATACAGGTGGGGGGCGGCGAGACCCAGTACTTC
CDR3: CASSSIQVGGGETQYF

size: many
D: TRBD2
V: TRBV7-8
J: TRBJ2-1
DNA: TGTGCCAGCAGCTTCGAGCGGGGGGGCCCTGGGAATGAGCAGTTCTTC
CDR3: CASSFERGGPGNEQFF

size: -
D: -
V: TRBV5-1
J: TRBJ1-5
DNA: TGCGCCAGCAGCCCGGAACCCCATAGCAATCAGCCCCAGCATTTT
CDR3: CASSPEPHSNQPQHF

size: -
D: TRBD1
V: TRBV3-1
J: TRBJ2-7
DNA: TGTGCCAGCAGCCAAGATCCGGGGACAGGGTACGAGCAGTACTTC
CDR3: CASSQDPGTGYEQYF

size: -
D: -
V: TRBV4-1
J: TRBJ2-2
DNA: TGCGCCAGCAGCCAAGATAGTTCCGGGATCGGGGAGCTGTTTTTT
CDR3: CASSQDSSGIGELFF

size: -
D: TRBD1
V: TRBV7-9
J: TRBJ1-1
DNA: TGTGCCAGCAGCTCTATCGAACAGGGGGCCGCTGAAGCTTTCTTT
CDR3: CASSSIEQGAAEAFF

size: few
D: -
V: TRBV7-9
J: TRBJ1-1
DNA: TGTGCCAGCAGCTTAGATATTGGGGAGAACACTGAAGCTTTCTTT
CDR3: CASSLDIGENTEAFF